Presented here are 30 T cell receptor beta chains from one specimen sequenced in a study of post-analysis software for immune sequencing data. Findings and caveats of the study: Four to six TRBV segments were more frequent in patients than controls; TRBV5-6, TRBV5-1 and TRBV20-1 belonged to this group.

Antigen specificity for these receptors is unknown. Built from TCR beta cDNA, the libraries had unique molecular identifiers in them. Using its own MiXCR run on the PCR reads, TCRdb lists one record per CDR3 protein. The sample lists more than 350,000 distinct CDR3 sequences, about 39% occurring once. What was sequenced was blood. These receptors were taken from a girl aged 2 to 10 with multiple sclerosis.

The rearrangement uses TRBV28 and TRBJ2-7; 8 bases match TRBD1. Trimming took 10 bases from V and 3 from J; bases not matched to a gene: 14. Germline V lookup: CDR1 MDHEN, CDR2 SYDVKM. The CDR3 is 15 amino acids. DNA for the CDR3: TGTGCCAACAGCGCCCTCGAGACAGGGGTCTACGAGCAGTACTTC. Residues: CANSALETGVYEQYF.

This clonotype showed up just a few times. At one boundary the junction diverges from the germline segment, which might be a read error. This chain links TRBV4-1 with TRBJ1-4, with a weak D call TRBD1 (6 bases). Germline V gene lookup returns CDR1 MGHRA and CDR2 YSYEKL. The length of the CDR3 is 14 residues. The CDR3 loop is CASSPRQANGKLFF. The CDR3, as DNA: TGCGCCAGCAGCCCTCGACAGGCAAATGGAAAACTGTTTTTT.

The J gene is TRBJ1-5, the V gene TRBV7-4; no firm D call. The CDR3 is made up of 11 amino acids. Germline V lookup: CDR1 SGHVT, CDR2 SQSDAQ. Trimming stripped 5 bases from V and 11 bases from J, with 10 bases between. The CDR3: CASSPGVAQHF. Written as DNA, the CDR3 is TGTGCCAGCAGCCCTGGAGTAGCCCAGCATTTT.

This clonotype was counted ten times or more. This chain connects TRBV7-9 to TRBJ2-7; either TRBD1 or TRBD2 may supply D (5 bases each). The CDR3 totals 15 residues. The V gene lost 3 bases and the J gene lost 2 bases, with 14 bases spanning the gap. Germline-derived CDR1 and CDR2 are SEHNR and FQNEAQ (reference sequence). CDR3 sequence: CASSLRGDYTYEQYF. The CDR3 nucleotides are TGTGCCAGCAGCTTGAGAGGGGATTATACCTACGAGCAGTACTTC.

The chain uses TRBV7-8 and TRBJ2-5; D might be TRBD1 or TRBD2, each matching 5 bases. The CDR3 is 15 residues long. Germline assignment: CDR1 SGHVS and CDR2 FQNEAQ. Trimming took 3 bases from V and 4 from J, leaving 15 bases between them. The CDR3 sequence: CASSFGAGWGETQYF. The CDR3 DNA reads TGTGCCAGCAGCTTCGGGGCAGGGTGGGGAGAGACCCAGTACTTC.

This chain uses TRBV5-1 with TRBJ2-7; D may be TRBD1 or TRBD2 (5 bases each). Germline loops: CDR1 SGHRS, CDR2 YFSETQ. V was shortened by 3 bases and J by 1 base, with 17 bases between the two germline ends. The CDR3 runs to 16 residues. CDR3 sequence (DNA): TGCGCCAGCAGCTCTCAAAAGCCGGGACGTTCCTACGAGCAGTACTTC. The encoded protein is CASSSQKPGRSYEQYF.

This rearrangement joins TRBV27 to TRBJ1-5; D is unclear. This CDR3 comprises 14 residues. Trimming left V 1 base short and J 4 bases short, with 8 bases between. Germline loops: CDR1 MNHEY, CDR2 SMNVEV (reference sequence). The CDR3 region has the DNA TGTGCCAGCAGTTTATACGTGGGGAATCAGCCCCAGCATTTT. This sequence encodes CASSLYVGNQPQHF.

CDR3 amino acids: CASSSLPDISYGYTF. In nucleotides, the CDR3 is TGTGCCAGCAGTTCCTTACCTGATATTAGCTATGGCTACACCTTC. The V call is TRBV28, the J call TRBJ1-2; D is undetermined. Looked up from germline, CDR1 is MDHEN and CDR2 is SYDVKM. V dropped 4 bases and J dropped 4 bases, with 16 bases sitting between them. This CDR3 has 15 residues.

This clonotype was detected only a few times. The V gene is TRBV20-1, the J gene TRBJ2-1; 11 bases align to TRBD2. Germline CDR1 and CDR2: DFQATT and SNEGSKA (reference sequence). J gave up 0 bases and V 1 base, and 5 bases lay outside the gene matches. The CDR3 totals 17 residues. CDR3: CSARGGTSGRSYNEQFF. CDR3 sequence (DNA): TGCAGTGCTAGAGGAGGGACTAGCGGACGCTCCTACAATGAGCAGTTCTTC.

Points on this clonotype: The junction and the germline gene differ at one end; a read error may be behind it. Here the CDR3 reads CASSFEAGVLQGTQYF. The CDR3 nucleotides read TGTGCCAGCAGTTTCGAGGCAGGCGTCCTTCAAGGGACCCAGTACTTC. The chain links TRBV28 to TRBJ2-5; the D is unclear. Germline-derived CDR1 and CDR2 are MDHEN and SYDVKM. CDR3 length: 16 residues.

The CDR3: CASSLEFGEGYTF. The CDR3 DNA reads TGCGCCAGCAGCTTGGAATTCGGCGAAGGCTACACCTTC. This chain connects TRBV5-1 to TRBJ1-2; unclear D gene. CDR3 length equals 13 residues. With 0 bases removed from V and 8 bases from J, the gap between germline ends came to 11 bases. CDR1 and CDR2 (germline): SGHRS, YFSETQ.

This sequence joins TRBV7-9 and TRBJ2-7, with D perhaps TRBD1 (5 bases). The ends were cut back, 5 bases at V and 2 bases at J, with 16 bases in the middle. This CDR3 contains 15 residues. Per germline, CDR1 SEHNR and CDR2 FQNEAQ (reference sequence). The chain's CDR3 is CASSPRQTAAYEQYF. The CDR3 DNA follows: TGTGCCAGCAGCCCAAGACAGACAGCCGCCTACGAGCAGTACTTC.

V is TRBV10-3 and J is TRBJ1-1; D call uncertain. CDR1 ENHRY and CDR2 SYGVKD come from the germline V gene. V was trimmed by 7 bases and J by 3 bases, leaving 12 bases between them. The CDR3 consists of 13 residues. CDR3 DNA sequence: TGTGCCATCACTAAGAACCAGGACACTGAAGCTTTCTTT. Translation: CAITKNQDTEAFF.

V is TRBV11-2 and J is TRBJ2-1; D is unclear. Trimming cost V 6 bases and J 11 bases, with 14 bases left between them. CDR1 is SGHAT and CDR2 is FQNNGV in the germline V gene. The length of the CDR3 is 12 residues. This CDR3 is CASSPGGAQQFF. Here the CDR3 DNA reads TGTGCCAGCAGTCCTGGCGGTGCACAGCAGTTCTTC.

The chain links TRBV10-3 to TRBJ1-1; 8 nucleotides line up with TRBD1. CDR3 length: 13 amino acids. From germline, CDR1 is ENHRY and CDR2 SYGVKD. J was trimmed by 7 bases and V by 6 bases; bases with no gene match: 7. This CDR3 is CAISGQGSYEAFF. The CDR3 DNA follows: TGTGCCATCAGCGGACAGGGCTCCTATGAAGCTTTCTTT.

The chain has TRBV27 and TRBJ2-3, with D possibly being TRBD1 or TRBD2 (5 bases each). V shed 7 bases and J shed 0 bases, with 17 bases lying between them. The CDR3 consists of 16 residues. In germline, CDR1 is MNHEY, CDR2 SMNVEV (reference sequence). CDR3 amino acids: CASTLMGPASTDTQYF. DNA of the CDR3: TGTGCCAGCACCTTGATGGGACCAGCTAGCACAGATACGCAGTATTTT.

About this clonotype itself: One junction end disagrees with the germline gene, perhaps due to a read error. The chain has TRBV7-7 and TRBJ2-2; 10 nucleotides agree with TRBD2. Germline CDR1 SSHAT, CDR2 FNYEAQ (reference sequence). This CDR3 contains 17 residues. The CDR3 reads CASSISRTSGNTGELFF. CDR3 sequence (DNA): TGTGCTAGCAGCATATCCCGGACTAGCGGGAACACCGGGGAGCTGTTTTTT.

The chain employs TRBV9 and TRBJ1-1; D gene uncertain. Trimming took 2 bases from V and 2 from J, leaving 7 bases between them. The CDR3 runs to 13 residues. Germline V gives CDR1 SGDLS, CDR2 YYNGEE. The DNA for the CDR3 is TGTGCCAGCAGCGTGCGGAGAAACACTGAAGCTTTCTTT. Its protein product is CASSVRRNTEAFF.

The chain links TRBV5-4 to TRBJ2-3, with D unclear. The germline gives CDR1 SGHNT, CDR2 YYREEE (reference sequence). This CDR3 comprises 20 residues. The V end lost 1 base, the J end lost 0 bases, and 24 bases lay between the germline ends. In DNA, the CDR3 is TGTGCCAGCAGCTTGTGGGTTGCGAGACGGTCGAGCTCTAGCACAGATACGCAGTATTTT. This codes for CASSLWVARRSSSSTDTQYF.

Concerning this clonotype itself: A much larger clone lies a single base off, so this may be a read error. DNA of the CDR3: TGCAGCGCCGGAGGGGGCTCCCGCTACGAGCAGTACTTC. Amino acids: CSAGGGSRYEQYF. The rearrangement links TRBV29-1 to TRBJ2-4; the D gene is possibly TRBD1 (7 bases). The DNA end favors TRBJ2-7, so the J call may be wrong. CDR3 length equals 13 residues. Germline V gene data show CDR1 as SQVTM and CDR2 as ANQGSEA.

J is TRBJ2-7 and V is TRBV5-1, with D perhaps matching TRBD1 or TRBD2 (6 bases each). The germline V and J ends were trimmed by 0 bases and 5 bases, with 15 bases remaining between them. CDR1 SGHRS and CDR2 YFSETQ come from the germline V gene. CDR3 length equals 15 residues. CDR3 amino acids: CASSLGRGGKDEQYF. CDR3 bases: TGCGCCAGCAGCTTGGGCAGGGGAGGTAAAGACGAGCAGTACTTC.

V usage is TRBV2 and J usage is TRBJ2-1; no reliable D call. There are 13 residues in the CDR3. Per the germline V gene, CDR1 is SNHLY and CDR2 is FYNNEI. V lost 3 bases to trimming and J lost 3 bases, with 6 bases between them. As DNA, the CDR3 is TGTGCCAGCAGTGACGACAACTACAATGAGCAGTTCTTC. Its translation: CASSDDNYNEQFF.

The DNA of the CDR3 is TGTGCCAGCAGCCGGCGCGCGGGGGCGGTAGATACGCAGTATTTT. Translated: CASSRRAGAVDTQYF. The J gene is TRBJ2-3, the V gene TRBV7-2, with a possible D match to TRBD2 (7 bases). The CDR3 covers 15 residues. Germline CDR1 is SGHTA and CDR2 is FQGNSA. Trimming stripped 5 bases from V and 5 bases from J, with 17 bases between.

In this sample, this clonotype turned up a few times. In DNA, the CDR3 is TGTGCCAGCAGCTGGACGGGACTAGTAGAAGCAGATACGCAGTATTTT. Amino acid sequence: CASSWTGLVEADTQYF. This chain uses TRBV5-6 with TRBJ2-3; 8 bases map to TRBD2. The CDR3 has 16 amino acids. Unmatched junction bases numbered 10, after V lost 3 bases and J lost 4 bases. Germline loops: CDR1 SGHDT, CDR2 YYEEEE.

The chain employs TRBV27 and TRBJ2-3; the D is unclear. This CDR3 is 14 amino acids long. Germline CDR1 is MNHEY and CDR2 is SMNVEV (reference sequence). V lost 3 bases to trimming and J lost 2 bases, with 9 bases between them. The CDR3 sequence is CASSFSTLTDTQYF. The CDR3 region has the DNA TGTGCCAGCAGTTTCTCGACTCTCACAGATACGCAGTATTTT.

The gene calls are TRBV27 and TRBJ2-7, with D possibly matching TRBD1 (7 bases). Germline V CDR1 and CDR2: MNHEY, SMNVEV (reference sequence). CDR3 length equals 15 residues. V was trimmed by 2 bases and J by 2 bases, leaving 13 bases between them. CDR3 sequence reads: CASSLAGQRPYEQYF. CDR3 nucleotide sequence: TGTGCCAGCAGTTTAGCGGGACAGAGACCCTACGAGCAGTACTTC.

This clonotype was observed at least ten times. J is TRBJ2-1 and V is TRBV29-1; no clear D gene. The CDR3 is made up of 13 amino acids. The V gene's germline CDR1 is SQVTM and CDR2 ANQGSEA. V lost 7 bases and J 0 bases, leaving 10 bases between the germline ends. The CDR3 spells CSAVHSSYNEQFF. CDR3 in DNA: TGCAGCGCTGTACACAGCTCCTACAATGAGCAGTTCTTC.

On this clonotype: The junction departs from germline at one end; a sequencing error may be responsible. The chain employs TRBV20-1 and TRBJ1-6; 8 bases are a match to TRBD1. The CDR3 extends over 14 amino acids. The germline V gene encodes CDR1 DFQATT and CDR2 SNEGSKA (reference sequence). The CDR3 DNA reads as TGCAGTGCTAGGGGAGGACAGGGCAATTCACCCCCCCACTTT. Its translation is CSARGGQGNSPPHF.

V and J are TRBV2 and TRBJ1-5; TRBD1 agrees at 8 bases. CDR1 is SNHLY and CDR2 is FYNNEI in the germline V gene. This CDR3 spans 14 amino acids. V shed 6 bases and J 7 bases; nucleotides not matched to a gene: 8. CDR3 nucleotide sequence: TGTGCCAGCAGCGAACAGGGGGTTGGCCAGCCCCAGCATTTT. This encodes CASSEQGVGQPQHF.

V gene TRBV14 combines with J gene TRBJ2-3; D remains unclear. Germline V gene data show CDR1 as SGHDN and CDR2 as FVKESK. V dropped 7 bases and J dropped 3 bases, with 11 bases sitting between them. This CDR3 spans 13 amino acids. CDR3 residues: CASTTDGTDTQYF. The CDR3 coding sequence is TGTGCCAGCACCACGGATGGAACAGATACGCAGTATTTT.